This T cell receptor beta chain derives from a study of human CD4 T cells and Enterobacteriaceae. V was cut by 11 bases and J by 6 bases, with 14 bases left in between. Germline V gene lookup returns CDR1 SNHLY and CDR2 FYNNEI. The CDR3 totals 11 residues. Deep-level sequencing, detecting one cell in 200,000, covered ex vivo memory CD4+. Sequencing used immunoSEQ multiplex PCR; TCRdb keeps in-frame clones, though not all of them. The table lists 25,000 to 30,000 clones, approximately 80% of them singletons. The memory gate held CD4+ cells that were not CD45RA+CCR7+CD95- naive cells, over 95% pure. The sequenced material came from memory CD4+ T cells from blood. The rearrangement uses TRBV2 and TRBJ2-7; the D gene is possibly TRBD2 (6 bases). This clonotype was obtained from a human donor in good health. The CDR3 is CAGGLESEQYF. CDR3 bases: TGTGCCGGGGGGTTAGAATCCGAGCAGTACTTC.